The clone carrying this T cell receptor (beta chain) came up once. This could be a read error, since a much larger clone is one nucleotide away. TCR beta cDNA came from approximately 0.55 ug total RNA, primed with a constant-region primer. Libraries of TCR beta came from three nested multiplex PCR rounds with slightly modified ARM-PCR. Researchers ran the first two PCR rounds for 10 cycles each with TRBV1-TRBV30 forward primers and a C-beta reverse primer. TCRdb re-derived calls from the multiplex PCR reads in MiXCR, one entry per CDR3 protein. Counted here are 310,000 or so distinct CDR3 sequences, 45% to 70% occurring once; the ten biggest clones make up over 15%. The CDR3 contains 16 residues. The germline V gene encodes CDR1 SGHNT and CDR2 YYREEE (reference sequence). This sample is drawn from a study of tumor-infiltrating lymphocytes in primary liver carcinoma. Looking at the study overall: The study enrolled male and female patients aged 30 to 69 years. Stage T1-T3 N0M0 and a size of roughly 4 to 10 cm characterized the tumors.

RNA was extracted from whole blood without cell sorting, alongside germline DNA. Sequenced material: peripheral blood. The chain recombines TRBV5-4 with TRBJ2-2; tentatively, D is TRBD1 (6 bases). The clonotype originates from a woman aged 25 to 39 with primary liver carcinoma and hepatitis B virus infection. The CDR3 DNA sequence: TGTGCCTGCAGCTTGGCCAGGGGCCCGAACACCGGGGAGCTGTTTTTT. This sequence encodes CACSLARGPNTGELFF.